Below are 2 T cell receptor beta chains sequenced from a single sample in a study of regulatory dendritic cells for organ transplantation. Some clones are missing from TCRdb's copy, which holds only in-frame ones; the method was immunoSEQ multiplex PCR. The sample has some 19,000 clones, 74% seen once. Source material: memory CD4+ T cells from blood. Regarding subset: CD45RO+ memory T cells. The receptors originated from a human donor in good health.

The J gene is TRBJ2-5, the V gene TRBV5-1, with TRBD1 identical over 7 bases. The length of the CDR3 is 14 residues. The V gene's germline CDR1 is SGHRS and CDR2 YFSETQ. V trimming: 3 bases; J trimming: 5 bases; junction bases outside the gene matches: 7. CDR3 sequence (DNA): TGCGCCAGCAGCTACTCCGGGACAGACGAGACCCAGTACTTC. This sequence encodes CASSYSGTDETQYF.

CDR3 in amino acids: CASSPDGQANYGYTF. CDR3 DNA: TGCGCCAGCAGCCCTGATGGGCAGGCTAACTATGGCTACACCTTC. The chain uses TRBV5-1 and TRBJ1-2; D is unresolved. Trimming took off 4 bases at V and 0 bases at J, with 13 bases between the two ends. Germline V gene sequence: CDR1 SGHRS, CDR2 YFSETQ. CDR3 length: 15 residues.